Below are 28 T cell receptor beta chains sequenced from a single sample in a study of regulatory T cells in long-lasting Graves disease. Specified time point: newly diagnosed GD, antithyroid drugs for less than 3 months. Isolated PBMC RNA provided the starting material for the TCR library. For TCR beta, libraries came from iRepertoire HTBI primers and Arm-PCR of CDR3 regions. TCRdb fed the multiplex PCR reads into MiXCR, producing one record per CDR3 protein. The top ten clones hold over 7% of a sample with about 430,000 distinct CDR3 sequences, approximately 16% of them seen once. Another study also made use of these data, one on T cells in Graves' hyperthyroidism and ophthalmopathy.

The input for sequencing was peripheral blood mononuclear cells (PBMCs), taken at new diagnosis, from a patient treated with antithyroid drugs. Receptors were obtained from a woman aged 40 to 50 with Graves disease.

The chain links TRBV13 to TRBJ2-1; the match to TRBD2 covers 10 bases. Germline lookup yields CDR1 PRHDT and CDR2 FYEKMQ (reference sequence). V was clipped by 2 bases and J by 2 bases; unmatched bases: 6. The length of the CDR3 is 17 residues. CDR3 bases: TGTGCCAGCAGCTTAAAGCGTACTAGCGGGACCTACAATGAGCAGTTCTTC. Translated: CASSLKRTSGTYNEQFF.

This clonotype appeared many times. The rearrangement joins TRBV12-3 or TRBV12-4 to TRBJ2-4; D possibly matches TRBD1 or TRBD2 (6 bases each). The CDR3 runs 13 residues. Deletions cut 10 bases from V and 8 bases from J, with 18 bases between. CDR3 coding DNA: TGTGCCACCCAGGGGCTAGCGAGGGACATTCAGTACTTC. Translated: CATQGLARDIQYF.

The chain links TRBV5-1 to TRBJ1-1; 11 bases line up with TRBD1. CDR3 size: 18 residues. Germline-derived CDR1 and CDR2 are SGHRS and YFSETQ. J was trimmed by 3 bases and V by 4 bases; bases with no gene match: 14. For the CDR3, the DNA is TGCGCCAGCAGCCTCCGTGGACAGGGGGCGACTTATGACACTGAAGCTTTCTTT. As protein: CASSLRGQGATYDTEAFF.

The table lists this clonotype with many counts. The chain joins TRBV19 to TRBJ2-2; D possibly corresponds to TRBD1 (6 bases). V was clipped by 5 bases and J by 4 bases, with 11 bases between them. This CDR3 has 14 residues. CDR1 and CDR2 from the germline V gene are LNHDA and SQIVND (reference sequence). CDR3: CASSDNRVTGELFF. The CDR3 DNA reads TGTGCCAGTAGTGACAACAGGGTCACCGGGGAGCTGTTTTTT.

A remark on this clonotype: A read error may produce the germline difference seen at one junction end. This rearrangement joins TRBV11-1 to TRBJ2-3, with TRBD2 matching over 15 bases. This CDR3 is built from 15 residues. Germline V gene sequence: CDR1 SGHAT, CDR2 FQDESV (reference sequence). The CDR3 loop reads CASSLGLAGGSGQYF. CDR3 nucleotides: TGCGCCAGCAGCCTTGGACTAGCGGGAGGGAGCGGGCAGTATTTT.

V and J are TRBV6-5 and TRBJ1-5; TRBD1 matches 8 bases. There are 17 residues in the CDR3. Germline V gene sequence: CDR1 MNHEY, CDR2 SVGAGI. With V trimmed by 2 bases and J by 0 bases, 6 bases remained unmatched. The CDR3 region has the DNA TGTGCCAGCAGTTACAAAGTCGGGACAGGTAGCAATCAGCCCCAGCATTTT. Its translation: CASSYKVGTGSNQPQHF.

At least ten counts were recorded for this clonotype. This chain connects TRBV12-3 or TRBV12-4 to TRBJ1-2, with TRBD1 matching 7 bases. The CDR3 runs to 13 residues. With V trimmed by 3 bases and J by 3 bases, 1 base remained unmatched. CDR3: CASSFTGDYGYTF. The CDR3, as DNA: TGTGCCAGCAGTTTTACAGGGGACTATGGCTACACCTTC.

This clonotype was seen at least ten times. The genes are TRBV20-1 and TRBJ2-7, with D possibly being TRBD1 (6 bases). CDR1 is DFQATT, CDR2 SNEGSKA, per germline (reference sequence). The CDR3 covers 13 residues. V lost 5 bases, J lost 0 bases, and 11 bases lay in between. CDR3 amino acids: CSARTANSYEQYF. The CDR3 DNA reads TGCAGTGCTCGGACAGCCAACTCCTACGAGCAGTACTTC.

V gene TRBV28 combines with J gene TRBJ2-7; D call uncertain. The CDR3 has 14 amino acids. V gave up 5 bases and J gave up 0 bases, with 11 bases separating them. From germline, CDR1 is MDHEN and CDR2 SYDVKM. CDR3 in DNA: TGTGCCAGCAGTCGGGCACATAGCTCCTACGAGCAGTACTTC. This codes for CASSRAHSSYEQYF.

In this sample, this clonotype turned up a few times. The chain employs TRBV28 and TRBJ2-2; 13 bases are a match to TRBD2. The germline V gene encodes CDR1 MDHEN and CDR2 SYDVKM. V lost 0 bases and J lost 6; bases outside the gene matches: 4. CDR3 size: 17 residues. The CDR3 nucleotides read TGTGCCAGCAGTTTATGGGGGACTAGCGGGATAGCCGGGGAGCTGTTTTTT. Its protein is CASSLWGTSGIAGELFF.

This clonotype was seen a handful of times. The V and J genes are TRBV19 and TRBJ2-7, with 7 bases identical to TRBD1. With 5 bases clipped from V and 3 bases from J, the junction kept 10 bases outside the gene matches. The CDR3 totals 15 residues. CDR1 and CDR2 from the germline V gene are LNHDA and SQIVND (reference sequence). The CDR3 protein is CASSAPGTEFYEQYF. CDR3 bases: TGTGCCAGTAGTGCCCCGGGGACAGAGTTCTACGAGCAGTACTTC.

The chain combines TRBV20-1 with TRBJ2-1; tentative D call: TRBD2 (5 bases). V was cut by 2 bases and J by 6 bases, with 20 bases left in between. Germline CDR1 is DFQATT and CDR2 is SNEGSKA (reference sequence). The CDR3 runs 16 residues. CDR3 sequence reads: CSARKFMAGLLNEQFF. CDR3 DNA: TGCAGTGCTAGAAAGTTTATGGCGGGCTTGCTCAATGAGCAGTTCTTC.

In this sample, this clonotype turned up many times. The rearrangement joins TRBV11-2 to TRBJ2-3; D ambiguous. There are 13 residues in the CDR3. V shed 7 bases and J shed 2 bases, with 10 bases lying between them. Germline values: CDR1 SGHAT, CDR2 FQNNGV. CDR3: CASTDRPTDTQYF. In DNA, the CDR3 is TGTGCCAGCACCGATCGGCCCACAGATACGCAGTATTTT.

This clonotype has a count of ten or more. The CDR3 DNA reads as TGTGCCAGCAGTTTATTCAGGGATGTGACCTACGAGCAGTACTTC. As protein: CASSLFRDVTYEQYF. The V call is TRBV28, the J call TRBJ2-7; weak D call: TRBD1 (5 bases). Trimming stripped 1 base from V and 2 bases from J, with 12 bases between. Germline CDR1 and CDR2: MDHEN and SYDVKM. The CDR3 consists of 15 residues.

This clonotype was recorded at least ten times. The V call is TRBV11-3, the J call TRBJ2-1, with a tentative D call TRBD2 (7 bases). V lost 4 bases, J lost 6 bases, and 28 bases lay in between. The CDR3 sequence is 19 residues long. Looked up from germline, CDR1 is SGHNT and CDR2 is YENEEA. This CDR3 reads CASSWGLGRAGQNPNEQFF. DNA for the CDR3: TGTGCCAGCAGCTGGGGGCTAGGGAGAGCGGGACAAAACCCCAATGAGCAGTTCTTC.

This clonotype appeared many times. V is TRBV30 and J is TRBJ1-6; 9 bases are shared with TRBD1. The length of the CDR3 is 13 residues. The germline V gene has CDR1 GTSNPN and CDR2 SVGIG (reference sequence). J lost 7 bases, V lost 5 bases, and 3 bases had no gene match. CDR3 bases: TGTGCCTGGTCCGGGACAGGGAATTCACCCCTCCACTTT. Encoded protein: CAWSGTGNSPLHF.

This clonotype came up many times. V is TRBV20-1 and J is TRBJ2-7; D may correspond to TRBD1 or TRBD2 (5 bases each). Germline V gene data show CDR1 as DFQATT and CDR2 as SNEGSKA (reference sequence). The CDR3 is 15 residues long. The ends were cut back, 3 bases at V and 4 bases at J, with 19 bases in the middle. In nucleotides, the CDR3 is TGCAGTGCTAGTGGGTCCGGGGCCATCACGTACGAGCAGTACTTC. Its protein product is CSASGSGAITYEQYF.

This clonotype was observed at least ten times. The gene calls are TRBV6-5 and TRBJ2-1, with 9 bases aligning to TRBD2. The germline CDR1 and CDR2 sequences are MNHEY and SVGAGI. Trimming removed 2 bases from V and 8 bases from J; junction bases left unmatched: 13. This CDR3 spans 17 amino acids. CDR3 region: CASSYAISGSGFDEQFF. As DNA, the CDR3 is TGTGCCAGCAGTTACGCCATTAGCGGGAGCGGTTTCGATGAGCAGTTCTTC.

This clonotype appeared many times. The chain employs TRBV10-3 and TRBJ2-2; 10 bases line up with TRBD1. Germline assignment: CDR1 ENHRY and CDR2 SYGVKD. The V gene end was trimmed by 5 bases and the J gene end by 4 bases; junction bases not matched to a gene: 10. This CDR3 contains 17 residues. The CDR3 loop is CAISTPGQGTRTGELFF. DNA of the CDR3: TGTGCCATCAGTACTCCGGGACAGGGGACTCGCACCGGGGAGCTGTTTTTT.

V is TRBV30 and J is TRBJ1-2, with unresolved D. Germline CDR1 is GTSNPN and CDR2 is SVGIG (reference sequence). The CDR3 sequence is 13 residues long. The V end lost 0 bases, the J end lost 8 bases, and 13 bases lay between the germline ends. The CDR3 here is CAWSVRVVAGYTF. The CDR3 bases are TGTGCCTGGAGTGTACGGGTTGTGGCAGGCTACACCTTC.

This clonotype was seen at least ten times. V is TRBV18 and J is TRBJ2-1; 8 bases agree with TRBD1. The germline gives CDR1 KGHSH, CDR2 LQKENI. The CDR3 totals 17 residues. V was clipped by 6 bases and J by 7 bases; unmatched bases: 17. CDR3 loop: CASSRQGQAQLLNEQFF. The CDR3 DNA follows: TGTGCCAGCTCCCGCCAGGGACAGGCCCAACTTTTGAATGAGCAGTTCTTC.

The chain joins TRBV6-2 or TRBV6-3 to TRBJ1-2; weak D call: TRBD1 (6 bases). Germline V lookup: CDR1 MNHEY, CDR2 SVGEGT. V lost 6 bases and J lost 3, with 20 bases in between. The CDR3 runs 16 residues. CDR3 nucleotides: TGTGCCAGCAGCCCAAGGGACACAAAACAGGACTATGGCTACACCTTC. Protein product: CASSPRDTKQDYGYTF.

This clonotype was seen ten or more times. The chain joins TRBV7-9 to TRBJ2-3; 15 bases match TRBD2. Germline V gives CDR1 SEHNR, CDR2 FQNEAQ (reference sequence). CDR3 size: 19 residues. V dropped 7 bases and J dropped 2; count of bases not matched to a gene: 13. The CDR3 coding sequence is TGTGCCAGCACCGAAGGGACTAGCGGGAGGAGCCGGCTCACAGATACGCAGTATTTT. It is translated as CASTEGTSGRSRLTDTQYF.

This clonotype has at least ten counts. The V gene is TRBV2, the J gene TRBJ2-4; TRBD2 is a possible D gene (5 bases). Between the trimmed V and J ends, which lost 4 bases and 5 bases, there was a span of 12 bases. This CDR3 is 14 amino acids long. Germline V CDR1 and CDR2: SNHLY, FYNNEI. This CDR3 reads CASSVGRGQNIQYF. The CDR3 region has the DNA TGTGCCAGCAGTGTTGGGAGAGGCCAAAACATTCAGTACTTC.

The J gene is TRBJ2-1, the V gene TRBV19, with 11 positions matching TRBD2. Germline-derived CDR1 and CDR2 are LNHDA and SQIVND (reference sequence). The CDR3 contains 15 residues. The V and J ends lost 6 bases and 6 bases, in that order; junction bases with no gene match: 7. The chain's CDR3 is CASSLPSGRSNEQFF. The CDR3 DNA follows: TGTGCCAGTAGCCTTCCTAGCGGGAGGAGCAATGAGCAGTTCTTC. The complete variable domain, with remaining parts taken from reference TRBV19 and TRBJ2-1, reads DGGITQSPKYLFRKEGQNVTLSCEQNLNHDAMYWYRQDPGQGLRLIYYSQIVNDFQKGDIAEGYSVSREKKESFPLTVTSAQKNPTAFYLCASSLPSGRSNEQFFGPGTRLTVL.

This clonotype was seen more than once but under ten times. The chain links TRBV12-3 or TRBV12-4 to TRBJ1-3, with D possibly being TRBD1 (5 bases). V was clipped by 6 bases and J by 4 bases, with 16 bases between them. There are 15 residues in the CDR3. The CDR3 bases are TGTGCCAGCAGCCCTGGGGGGAGATGGGGAAACACCATATATTTT. This gives the protein CASSPGGRWGNTIYF.

This clonotype was recorded at least ten times. The chain has TRBV7-9 and TRBJ2-7, with 7 bases lining up with TRBD2. In germline, CDR1 is SEHNR, CDR2 FQNEAQ (reference sequence). The CDR3 contains 14 residues. The ends lost 1 base at V and 6 bases at J; junction bases unmatched: 6. CDR3 bases: TGTGCCAGCAGCTTAGGCGGGAGCCCTCGCGAGCAGTACTTC. This sequence encodes CASSLGGSPREQYF.

There are many counts of this clonotype. The V call is TRBV18, the J call TRBJ1-1; D not certain. Per germline, CDR1 KGHSH and CDR2 LQKENI. V lost 3 bases and J lost 0, with 17 bases in between. The CDR3 loop spans 17 amino acids. The DNA of the CDR3 is TGTGCCAGCTCACCGAAGATCTTCGGAACAGTGAACACTGAAGCTTTCTTT. This codes for CASSPKIFGTVNTEAFF.